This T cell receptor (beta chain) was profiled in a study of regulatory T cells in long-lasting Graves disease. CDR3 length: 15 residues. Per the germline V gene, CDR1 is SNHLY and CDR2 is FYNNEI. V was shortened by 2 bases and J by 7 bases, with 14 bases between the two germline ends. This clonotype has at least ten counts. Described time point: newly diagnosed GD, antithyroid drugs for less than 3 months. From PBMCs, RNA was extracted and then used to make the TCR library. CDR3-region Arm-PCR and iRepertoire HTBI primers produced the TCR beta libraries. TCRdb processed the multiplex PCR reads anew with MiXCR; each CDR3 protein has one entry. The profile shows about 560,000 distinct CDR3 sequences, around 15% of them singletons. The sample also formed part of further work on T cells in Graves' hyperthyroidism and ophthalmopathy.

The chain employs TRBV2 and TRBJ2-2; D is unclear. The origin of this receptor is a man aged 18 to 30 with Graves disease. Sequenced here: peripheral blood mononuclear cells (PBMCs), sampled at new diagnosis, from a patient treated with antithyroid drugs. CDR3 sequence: CASSELAGGVGELFF. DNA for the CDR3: TGTGCCAGCAGTGAACTCGCTGGCGGTGTCGGGGAGCTGTTTTTT.